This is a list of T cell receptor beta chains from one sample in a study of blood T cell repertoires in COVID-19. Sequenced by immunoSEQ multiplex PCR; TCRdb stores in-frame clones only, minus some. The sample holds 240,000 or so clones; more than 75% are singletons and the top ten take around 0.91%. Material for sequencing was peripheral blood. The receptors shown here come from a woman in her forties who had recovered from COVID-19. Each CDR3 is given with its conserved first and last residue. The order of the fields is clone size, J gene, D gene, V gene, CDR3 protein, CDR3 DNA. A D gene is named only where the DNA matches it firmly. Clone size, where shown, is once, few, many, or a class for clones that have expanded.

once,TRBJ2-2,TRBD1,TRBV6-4,CASSRQGGTGELFF,TGTGCCAGCAGCCGACAGGGGGGCACCGGGGAGCTGTTTTTT
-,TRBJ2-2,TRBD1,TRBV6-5,CASSYGDRRYGELFF,TGTGCCAGCAGTTACGGGGACAGGCGGTACGGGGAGCTGTTTTTT
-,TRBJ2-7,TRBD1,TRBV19,CASSIVVGQGHEQYF,TGTGCCAGTAGTATAGTTGTGGGACAGGGCCACGAGCAGTACTTC
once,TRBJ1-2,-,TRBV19,CASKNGGGNYGYTF,TGTGCCAGTAAAAATGGGGGCGGAAACTATGGCTACACCTTC
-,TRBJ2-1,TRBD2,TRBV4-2,CASSQVAGGGDEQFF,TGTGCCAGCAGCCAAGTAGCGGGAGGGGGAGATGAGCAGTTCTTC
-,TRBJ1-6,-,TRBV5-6,CASGRGGHSPLHF,TGTGCCAGTGGCCGGGGAGGACATTCACCCCTCCACTTT
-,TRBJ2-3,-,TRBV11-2,CASSSRGTQYF,TGTGCCAGCAGCAGCCGGGGTACGCAGTATTTT
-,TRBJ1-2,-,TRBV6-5,CASRSPIRETDTF,TGTGCCAGCCGCAGTCCGATCCGGGAGACAGACACCTTC
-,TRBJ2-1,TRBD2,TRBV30,CACRRRESYNEQFF,TGTGCCTGCCGCCGGCGGGAGTCATACAATGAGCAGTTCTTC
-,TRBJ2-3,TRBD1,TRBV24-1,CATSDRGQGGPDTQYF,TGTGCCACCAGTGACCGGGGACAGGGGGGGCCAGATACGCAGTATTTT
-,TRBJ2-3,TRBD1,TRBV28,CASRGQGTDTQYF,TGTGCCAGCCGGGGACAGGGCACAGATACGCAGTATTTT
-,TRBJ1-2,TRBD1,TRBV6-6,CASSNQGGYGYTF,TGTGCCAGCAGTAACCAGGGGGGCTATGGCTACACCTTC
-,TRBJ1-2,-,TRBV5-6,CASSLVGGETDGYTF,TGTGCCAGCAGCTTGGTGGGAGGGGAGACGGATGGCTACACCTTC
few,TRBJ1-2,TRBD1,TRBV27,CASTPTGRYGYTF,TGTGCCAGCACCCCGACAGGGCGCTATGGCTACACCTTC
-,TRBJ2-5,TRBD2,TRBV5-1,CASSRTGGKGQETQYF,TGCGCCAGCAGCCGAACCGGGGGGAAGGGTCAAGAGACCCAGTACTTC
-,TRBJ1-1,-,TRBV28,CASSPRKGAFF,TGTGCCAGCAGTCCCCGAAAGGGGGCTTTCTTT
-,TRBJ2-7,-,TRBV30,CAWTIGPAGEQYF,TGTGCCTGGACCATTGGGCCAGCGGGCGAGCAGTACTTC
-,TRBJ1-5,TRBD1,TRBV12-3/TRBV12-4,CASSTGDYQPQHF,TGTGCCAGCAGTACAGGGGACTATCAGCCCCAGCATTTT
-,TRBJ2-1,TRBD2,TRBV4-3,CASSQSWPHGASGWEQFF,TGCGCCAGCAGCCAATCGTGGCCCCATGGGGCTAGCGGCTGGGAGCAGTTCTTC
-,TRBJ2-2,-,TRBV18,CASSPPPLASAQAGELFF,TGTGCCAGCTCACCCCCCCCCTTGGCTAGCGCTCAAGCCGGGGAGCTGTTTTTT
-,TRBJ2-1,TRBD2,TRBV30,CAWSVPQLLAGGDTEQFF,TGTGCCTGGAGTGTCCCCCAACTTCTTGCGGGAGGGGACACTGAGCAGTTCTTC
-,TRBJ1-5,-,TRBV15,CATSRGSGMQPQHF,TGTGCCACCAGCAGAGGATCGGGGATGCAGCCCCAGCATTTT
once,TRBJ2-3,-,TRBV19,CASSIGGFTDTQYF,TGTGCCAGTAGTATCGGGGGATTCACAGATACGCAGTATTTT
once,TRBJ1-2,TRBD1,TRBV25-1,CASSESPTGLYGYTF,TGTGCCAGCAGTGAATCCCCGACAGGGCTATATGGCTACACCTTC
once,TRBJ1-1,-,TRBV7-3,CASSLKGGRTEAFF,TGTGCCAGCAGCTTAAAGGGGGGGAGGACTGAAGCTTTCTTT
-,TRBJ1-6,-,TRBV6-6,CASRDTFNSPLHF,TGTGCCAGCAGAGACACCTTTAATTCACCCCTCCACTTT
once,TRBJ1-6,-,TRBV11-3,CASSLVGGANSPLHF,TGTGCCAGCAGCTTAGTGGGGGGGGCCAATTCACCCCTCCACTTT
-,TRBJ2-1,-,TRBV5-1,CASSPLGGPTYNEQFF,TGCGCCAGCAGCCCGTTAGGGGGACCCACCTACAATGAGCAGTTCTTC
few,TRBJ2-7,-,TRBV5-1,CASSELGSSYEQYF,TGCGCCAGCAGCGAGCTTGGGAGCTCCTACGAGCAGTACTTC
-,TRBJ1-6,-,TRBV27,CASSFSGTLNSPLHF,TGTGCCAGCAGTTTCTCCGGGACACTCAATTCACCCCTCCACTTT
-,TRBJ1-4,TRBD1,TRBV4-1,CASSHSGTGREKLFF,TGCGCCAGCAGCCACTCCGGGACAGGGCGTGAAAAACTGTTTTTT
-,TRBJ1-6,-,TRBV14,CASSQTATLHF,TGTGCCAGCAGCCAGACAGCCACCCTCCACTTT
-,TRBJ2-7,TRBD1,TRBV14,CASSQGVGTGATYEQYF,TGTGCCAGCAGCCAAGGGGTCGGGACAGGGGCGACCTACGAGCAGTACTTC